These 23 T cell receptor beta chains were all obtained from the same sample, sequenced in a study of T cells in localized non-small cell lung cancer. Assay used: immunoSEQ multiplex PCR; TCRdb lists only in-frame clones, some missing. The sample yields some 2,500 clones, over 25% seen once. This specimen was normal lung tissue next to the tumor, taken before any cancer treatment. Source of these receptors: a man aged 40-75 years with stage I lung adenocarcinoma.

The chain is built from TRBV12-5 and TRBJ1-5; TRBD1 aligns across 11 bases. The CDR3 consists of 20 residues. Germline CDR1 reads LGHNT; CDR2 reads FRNRAP. V dropped 1 base and J dropped 1; count of bases not matched to a gene: 12. CDR3 DNA: TGTGCTAGTGGTTTGGCCGCGGGGACAGGGGGGCTTGAAAGCAATCAGCCCCAGCATTTT. Its protein is CASGLAAGTGGLESNQPQHF.

The CDR3 DNA sequence: TGTGCCAGCAGGGGCGTTTCGGGCTATGGCTACACCTTC. This translates into CASRGVSGYGYTF. This rearrangement joins TRBV19 to TRBJ1-2, with D perhaps matching TRBD1 (6 bases). V gave up 9 bases and J gave up 4 bases, with 15 bases separating them. The CDR3 runs 13 residues. Per germline, CDR1 LNHDA and CDR2 SQIVND (reference sequence).

The CDR3 loop reads CAIQVLQGTEAFF. The CDR3 DNA sequence: TGTGCCATCCAAGTACTCCAGGGGACTGAAGCTTTCTTT. V is TRBV6-8 and J is TRBJ1-1; D perhaps matches TRBD1 (6 bases). V was clipped by 10 bases and J by 5 bases, with 17 bases between them. Per germline, CDR1 MNHGY and CDR2 SAAAGT. The CDR3 has 13 amino acids.

The chain joins TRBV6-8 to TRBJ2-2; TRBD1 matches at 8 bases. The germline V gene encodes CDR1 MNHGY and CDR2 SAAAGT. With V trimmed by 6 bases and J by 3 bases, 6 bases remained unmatched. This CDR3 has 15 residues. CDR3 sequence reads: CASRATGGDTGELFF. The CDR3 DNA reads as TGTGCCAGCAGGGCTACAGGGGGTGACACCGGGGAGCTGTTTTTT.

For the CDR3, the DNA is TGTGCCAGCTCATCGACAGGGGCGGCAGATACGCAGTATTTT. It codes for CASSSTGAADTQYF. The chain joins TRBV18 to TRBJ2-3; 8 bases map to TRBD1. The CDR3 runs to 14 residues. V was pared by 5 bases and J by 4 bases, with 5 bases of the junction left unmatched. Per germline, CDR1 KGHSH and CDR2 LQKENI.

J is TRBJ2-1 and V is TRBV15; D remains ambiguous. This CDR3 spans 15 amino acids. V was cut by 0 bases and J by 0 bases, with 6 bases left in between. CDR1 is LNHNV and CDR2 is YYDKDF in the germline V gene (reference sequence). The DNA of the CDR3 is TGTGCCACCAGCAGAGACGATAGCTCCTACAATGAGCAGTTCTTC. It yields the protein CATSRDDSSYNEQFF.

The chain carries TRBV5-1 and TRBJ2-7; 10 bases fit TRBD2. Losses at the gene ends were 4 bases for V and 7 bases for J; bases not matched to a gene: 8. CDR3 length equals 14 residues. Germline V CDR1 and CDR2: SGHRS, YFSETQ. Here the CDR3 DNA reads TGCGCCAGCAGCCCTCCTTCTAGCGGGAGTGAGCAGTACTTC. Translating it yields CASSPPSSGSEQYF.

The chain combines TRBV11-3 with TRBJ2-2; D unclear. The germline CDR1 and CDR2 sequences are SGHNT and YENEEA. The CDR3 totals 16 residues. Between the trimmed V and J ends, which lost 4 bases and 1 base, there was a span of 13 bases. CDR3 in DNA: TGTGCCAGCAGCTCAGAGCCCCCTTTGAACACCGGGGAGCTGTTTTTT. Amino acid sequence: CASSSEPPLNTGELFF.

This clone was counted only a few times. The chain couples TRBV6-8 to TRBJ1-2; tentatively, D is TRBD1 (5 bases). CDR1 and CDR2 (germline): MNHGY, SAAAGT. This CDR3 comprises 13 residues. The germline V and J ends were trimmed by 5 bases and 2 bases, with 9 bases remaining between them. CDR3 sequence: CASSLDSNYGYTF. The CDR3 region has the DNA TGTGCCAGCAGTCTAGACAGCAACTATGGCTACACCTTC.

This clone rates as medium-sized. The chain couples TRBV9 to TRBJ1-3, with D perhaps TRBD1 (6 bases). This CDR3 is built from 14 residues. Trimming removed 5 bases at V and 2 bases at J, with 11 bases between. CDR1 SGDLS and CDR2 YYNGEE come from the germline V gene. The CDR3 bases are TGTGCCAGCAGTGAGGGGACACCTGGAAACACCATATATTTT. Translating it yields CASSEGTPGNTIYF.

By share, this clone ranks as medium-sized. The V and J genes are TRBV9 and TRBJ2-1; 11 bases agree with TRBD2. V lost 6 bases, J lost 7 bases, and 6 bases stayed unmatched. Germline V CDR1 and CDR2: SGDLS, YYNGEE. The CDR3 loop spans 14 amino acids. The chain's CDR3 is CASNVAGGRNEQFF. DNA for the CDR3: TGTGCCAGCAATGTAGCGGGAGGGAGGAATGAGCAGTTCTTC.

The J gene is TRBJ2-1, the V gene TRBV10-2; no clear D. CDR1 and CDR2 (germline): WSHSY, SAAADI. The CDR3 length is 13 residues. The germline V and J ends were trimmed by 2 bases and 2 bases, with 4 bases remaining between them. CDR3 coding DNA: TGCGCCAGCAGTGAGACTGCCTACAATGAGCAGTTCTTC. Protein product: CASSETAYNEQFF.

CDR3 protein: CASSKTSTGANYGYTF. In DNA, the CDR3 is TGTGCCAGCTCAAAAACCTCGACCGGGGCGAACTATGGCTACACCTTC. The chain combines TRBV18 with TRBJ1-2, with D perhaps matching TRBD1 (5 bases). Trimming took off 5 bases at V and 2 bases at J, with 18 bases between the two ends. Germline V lookup: CDR1 KGHSH, CDR2 LQKENI. The CDR3 is made up of 16 amino acids.

By share, this clone counts as medium-sized (0.01 to 0.1%). The J gene is TRBJ1-5, the V gene TRBV6-8; D is unclear. CDR1 is MNHGY and CDR2 is SAAAGT in the germline V gene. Trimming removed 5 bases at V and 8 bases at J, with 13 bases between. This CDR3 is 13 amino acids long. The CDR3 loop is CASSAARSEPQHF. The CDR3 DNA is TGTGCCAGCAGTGCCGCCAGATCGGAGCCCCAGCATTTT.

J is TRBJ1-1 and V is TRBV9; 7 bases agree with TRBD1. CDR1 and CDR2 from the germline V gene are SGDLS and YYNGEE. The junction had 9 bases not matched to a gene; V was cut back by 7 bases and J by 0 bases. The CDR3 is 15 amino acids. Written as DNA, the CDR3 is TGTGCCAGCGGCCGGGACAGCGTCATGAACACTGAAGCTTTCTTT. Residues: CASGRDSVMNTEAFF.

The chain links TRBV11-3 to TRBJ1-2; D is unclear. CDR1 is SGHNT and CDR2 is YENEEA in the germline V gene. This CDR3 spans 15 amino acids. The V end lost 3 bases, the J end lost 4 bases, and 15 bases lay between the germline ends. The CDR3 DNA is TGTGCCAGCAGCTTGCAAACACTAGAACTCTATGGCTACACCTTC. Its protein product is CASSLQTLELYGYTF.

This clone appeared a few times. The chain is built from TRBV7-8 and TRBJ1-1; D unresolved. V was shortened by 2 bases and J by 2 bases, with 6 bases between the two germline ends. The CDR3 extends over 13 amino acids. Germline V gene sequence: CDR1 SGHVS, CDR2 FQNEAQ. CDR3 amino acids: CASSLSGNTEAFF. The CDR3 DNA follows: TGTGCCAGCAGCTTATCTGGTAACACTGAAGCTTTCTTT.

This clone has only a few counts. V usage is TRBV11-3 and J usage is TRBJ2-7, with 8 bases matching TRBD1. The CDR3 loop spans 14 amino acids. The trim removed 1 base at V and 2 bases at J, leaving 1 base unmatched. Germline CDR1 is SGHNT and CDR2 is YENEEA. Here the CDR3 DNA reads TGTGCCAGCAGCTTAGGGACAGGGACCTACGAGCAGTACGTC. Translating gives CASSLGTGTYEQYV.

The rearrangement joins TRBV29-1 to TRBJ1-1, with 11 bases fitting TRBD1. Trimming at V came to 5 bases and at J to 7 bases, leaving 12 bases not matched to a gene. Germline CDR1 is SQVTM and CDR2 is ANQGSEA. The CDR3 has 15 residues. The CDR3 loop is CSVRRTGGELVEAFF. CDR3 coding DNA: TGCAGCGTTCGAAGGACAGGGGGCGAACTGGTTGAAGCTTTCTTT.

The genes are TRBV5-1 and TRBJ2-1; 10 positions match TRBD2. The CDR3 sequence is 15 residues long. Germline V gives CDR1 SGHRS, CDR2 YFSETQ. After removal of 1 base from V and 6 bases from J, the junction contained 4 bases not matched to a gene. CDR3 loop: CASSLTSGTLNEQFF. CDR3 sequence (DNA): TGCGCCAGCAGCTTGACTAGCGGGACACTCAATGAGCAGTTCTTC.

This clone showed up just once. This chain links TRBV5-1 with TRBJ1-4; 7 bases map to TRBD1. The CDR3 loop spans 16 amino acids. CDR1 SGHRS and CDR2 YFSETQ come from the germline V gene. The ends lost 4 bases at V and 2 bases at J; junction bases unmatched: 8. Written as DNA, the CDR3 is TGCGCCAGCAGCATAACGGGACAGACTACTAATGAAAAACTGTTTTTT. The encoded protein is CASSITGQTTNEKLFF. The full variable domain, in which reference TRBV5-1 and TRBJ1-4 provide the parts outside the CDR3, is KAGVTQTPRYLIKTRGQQVTLSCSPISGHRSVSWYQQTPGQGLQFLFEYFSETQRNKGNFPGRFSGRQFSNSRSEMNVSTLELGDSALYLCASSITGQTTNEKLFFGSGTQLSVL.

The chain is built from TRBV19 and TRBJ1-5, with unresolved D. The ends were cut back, 3 bases at V and 7 bases at J, with 10 bases in the middle. CDR3 length equals 13 residues. Looked up from germline, CDR1 is LNHDA and CDR2 is SQIVND (reference sequence). Here the CDR3 reads CASSISRDQPQHF. CDR3 in DNA: TGTGCCAGTAGTATTTCCCGTGACCAGCCCCAGCATTTT.

This clone is classed as medium-sized (0.01 to 0.1%). The genes are TRBV11-3 and TRBJ2-2, with 7 bases fitting TRBD2. V was pared by 5 bases and J by 4 bases, with 10 bases of the junction left unmatched. The CDR3 has 16 residues. CDR1 is SGHNT and CDR2 is YENEEA in the germline V gene. CDR3 in amino acids: CASSPSPGLLTGELFF. In nucleotides, the CDR3 is TGTGCCAGCAGCCCGAGCCCGGGACTACTCACCGGGGAGCTGTTTTTT.